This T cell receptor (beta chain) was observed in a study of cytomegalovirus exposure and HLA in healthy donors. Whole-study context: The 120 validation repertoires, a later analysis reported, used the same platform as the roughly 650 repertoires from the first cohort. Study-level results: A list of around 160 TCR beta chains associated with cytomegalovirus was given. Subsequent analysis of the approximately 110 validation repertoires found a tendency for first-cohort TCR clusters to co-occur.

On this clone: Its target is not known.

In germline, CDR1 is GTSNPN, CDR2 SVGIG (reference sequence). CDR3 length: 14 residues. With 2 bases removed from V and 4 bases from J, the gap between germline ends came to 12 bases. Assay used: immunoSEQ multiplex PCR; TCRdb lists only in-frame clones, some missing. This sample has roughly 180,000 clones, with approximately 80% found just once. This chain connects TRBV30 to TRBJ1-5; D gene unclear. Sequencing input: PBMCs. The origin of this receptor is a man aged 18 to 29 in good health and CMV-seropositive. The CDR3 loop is CAWSRTTGNQPQHF. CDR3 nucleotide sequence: TGTGCCTGGAGTCGGACGACGGGGAATCAGCCCCAGCATTTT. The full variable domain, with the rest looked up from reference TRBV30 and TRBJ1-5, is SQTIHQWPATLVQPVGSPLSLECTVEGTSNPNLYWYRQAAGRGLQLLFYSVGIGQISSEVPQNLSASRPQDRQFILSSKKLLLSDSGFYLCAWSRTTGNQPQHFGDGTRLSIL.